Following are 27 T cell receptor beta chains from one sample sequenced in a study of T cell clones after liver transplantation. Produced via immunoSEQ multiplex PCR; TCRdb's table is partial and in-frame only. Of tens of thousands of clones in the sample, around 80% were seen once. This sample comprised CD4+ T cells from blood, obtained 12 months after liver transplant. These receptors all come from a human patient who received a liver transplant. The T cells may come from the graft donor.

The chain employs TRBV5-8 and TRBJ2-5; 10 bases line up with TRBD1. The CDR3 totals 15 residues. V lost 3 bases to trimming and J lost 1 base; unmatched junction nucleotides: 3. Germline V gives CDR1 SGHTS, CDR2 YDEGEE. CDR3 sequence (DNA): TGTGCCAGCAGCTGGGGGGACAGGGGCCAAGAGACCCAGTACTTC. It codes for CASSWGDRGQETQYF. The full variable domain, in which reference TRBV5-8 and TRBJ2-5 provide the parts outside the CDR3, is EAGVTQSPTHLIKTRGQQATLRCSPISGHTSVYWYQQALGLGLQFLLWYDEGEERNRGNFPPRFSGRQFPNYSSELNVNALELEDSALYLCASSWGDRGQETQYFGPGTRLLVL.

The chain carries TRBV5-1 and TRBJ2-7; no reliable D call. CDR3 length: 13 residues. Trimming removed 3 bases from V and 0 bases from J, with 7 bases in between. Germline V gene sequence: CDR1 SGHRS, CDR2 YFSETQ. Here the CDR3 DNA reads TGCGCCAGCAGCTCGGATCCCTCCTACGAGCAGTACTTC. Residues: CASSSDPSYEQYF.

The chain links TRBV19 to TRBJ1-1, with 9 bases lining up with TRBD1. This CDR3 comprises 17 residues. The V gene's germline CDR1 is LNHDA and CDR2 SQIVND (reference sequence). The V segment lost 5 bases and the J segment 1 base; nucleotides outside the gene matches: 11. The DNA for the CDR3 is TGTGCCAGTAGTCCGTGGACAGGGGCCAGGAAGAACACTGAAGCTTTCTTT. Translated: CASSPWTGARKNTEAFF. Drawing the rest from reference TRBV19 and TRBJ1-1, the complete variable domain is DGGITQSPKYLFRKEGQNVTLSCEQNLNHDAMYWYRQDPGQGLRLIYYSQIVNDFQKGDIAEGYSVSREKKESFPLTVTSAQKNPTAFYLCASSPWTGARKNTEAFFGQGTRLTVV.

J is TRBJ2-3 and V is TRBV19; maybe TRBD1 (5 bases). Trimming cost V 5 bases and J 0 bases, with 12 bases left between them. There are 15 residues in the CDR3. The germline V gene encodes CDR1 LNHDA and CDR2 SQIVND (reference sequence). The CDR3 DNA sequence: TGTGCCAGTAGTGCTAACAGGAAAAGCACAGATACGCAGTATTTT. Encoded protein: CASSANRKSTDTQYF.

The rearrangement links TRBV5-1 to TRBJ1-2; tentatively, D is TRBD1 (5 bases). The V gene's germline CDR1 is SGHRS and CDR2 YFSETQ. Trimming left V 1 base short and J 2 bases short, with 12 bases between. There are 15 residues in the CDR3. In DNA, the CDR3 is TGCGCCAGCAGCTTGACACAGGTTGAGAACTATGGCTACACCTTC. The encoded protein is CASSLTQVENYGYTF.

V gene TRBV4-1 combines with J gene TRBJ1-2, with D possibly being TRBD1 (5 bases). The CDR3 totals 15 residues. The V end was cut by 1 base, the J end by 2 bases, with 11 bases between. Germline lookup yields CDR1 MGHRA and CDR2 YSYEKL. CDR3: CASSQGDVANYGYTF. CDR3 sequence (DNA): TGCGCCAGCAGCCAAGGGGACGTTGCGAACTATGGCTACACCTTC.

Details on this clone: Other DNA sequences in this sample translate to the same CDR3. V gene TRBV5-4 combines with J gene TRBJ1-4, with unresolved D. Germline V gives CDR1 SGHNT, CDR2 YYREEE (reference sequence). CDR3 length equals 13 residues. The V and J ends lost 0 bases and 7 bases respectively, with 7 bases between them. The CDR3 protein is CASSLGFGEKLFF. The CDR3 region has the DNA TGTGCCAGCAGCTTGGGGTTCGGTGAAAAACTGTTTTTT.

This sequence joins TRBV30 and TRBJ1-5; D not resolved. This CDR3 region has 13 residues. V lost 1 base and J lost 6, with 10 bases in between. Per the germline V gene, CDR1 is GTSNPN and CDR2 is SVGIG (reference sequence). CDR3 bases: TGTGCCTGGAGTGAAGGAGTGGGTCAGCCCCAGCATTTT. Residues: CAWSEGVGQPQHF. Full variable domain (remainder filled in from reference TRBV30 and TRBJ1-5): SQTIHQWPATLVQPVGSPLSLECTVEGTSNPNLYWYRQAAGRGLQLLFYSVGIGQISSEVPQNLSASRPQDRQFILSSKKLLLSDSGFYLCAWSEGVGQPQHFGDGTRLSIL.

The chain employs TRBV5-6 and TRBJ2-7, with 8 bases identical to TRBD2. Germline-derived CDR1 and CDR2 are SGHDT and YYEEEE. This CDR3 has 15 amino acids. With 4 bases clipped from V and 5 bases from J, the junction kept 11 bases outside the gene matches. The CDR3 here is CASSPLAGNRDEQYF. As DNA, the CDR3 is TGTGCCAGCAGCCCCTTAGCGGGAAACAGGGACGAGCAGTACTTC.

This chain connects TRBV28 to TRBJ1-5; D is perhaps TRBD1 (5 bases). Trimming cost V 4 bases and J 3 bases, with 10 bases left between them. The CDR3 loop spans 14 amino acids. Per the germline V gene, CDR1 is MDHEN and CDR2 is SYDVKM. The CDR3 region is CASSSRTHNQPQHF. CDR3 in DNA: TGTGCCAGCAGTTCTCGGACACACAATCAGCCCCAGCATTTT.

The V and J genes are TRBV2 and TRBJ2-5; the D is unclear. Germline V CDR1 and CDR2: SNHLY, FYNNEI. The V gene lost 5 bases and the J gene lost 4 bases, with 8 bases spanning the gap. CDR3 length equals 12 residues. CDR3 sequence reads: CASSSIPETQYF. CDR3 DNA sequence: TGTGCCAGCAGTTCCATACCAGAGACCCAGTACTTC.

The J gene is TRBJ2-5, the V gene TRBV7-8; D perhaps matches TRBD2 (5 bases). V lost 0 bases and J 2 bases, leaving 7 bases between the germline ends. The germline V gene has CDR1 SGHVS and CDR2 FQNEAQ. CDR3 length: 14 residues. In DNA form, the CDR3 reads TGTGCCAGCAGCTTAGCACTAGTGCAAGAGACCCAGTACTTC. Its protein product is CASSLALVQETQYF.

The chain recombines TRBV19 with TRBJ2-1, with 7 bases matching TRBD2. Germline trimming cut 5 bases from V and 13 bases from J; bases unmatched to any gene: 14. The germline gives CDR1 LNHDA, CDR2 SQIVND (reference sequence). This CDR3 contains 14 residues. The CDR3 protein is CASSPGGGRDPQFF. The CDR3 coding sequence is TGTGCCAGTAGTCCGGGCGGGGGTAGAGACCCTCAGTTCTTC.

This clone occurred a few times. The CDR3 nucleotides are TGCGCCAGCAGCTTGAGAACATCCTCCTACGAGCAGTACTTC. Protein: CASSLRTSSYEQYF. The gene calls are TRBV5-1 and TRBJ2-7; no firm D call. The germline V gene encodes CDR1 SGHRS and CDR2 YFSETQ. V dropped 1 base and J dropped 0 bases, with 8 bases sitting between them. CDR3 length: 14 amino acids.

The chain links TRBV28 to TRBJ1-5; D unresolved. The V and J ends lost 10 bases and 1 base respectively, with 11 bases between them. The length of the CDR3 is 13 residues. The germline CDR1 and CDR2 sequences are MDHEN and SYDVKM. The CDR3 sequence is CATRGISNQPQHF. The DNA for the CDR3 is TGTGCCACAAGAGGGATAAGCAATCAGCCCCAGCATTTT. Combining the CDR3 with reference TRBV28 and TRBJ1-5 gives the whole variable domain DVKVTQSSRYLVKRTGEKVFLECVQDMDHENMFWYRQDPGLGLRLIYFSYDVKMKEKGDIPEGYSVSREKKERFSLILESASTNQTSMYLCATRGISNQPQHFGDGTRLSIL.

This clone was recorded once. The CDR3 DNA reads as TGTGCCAGCAGCGCTACAGGGAGGGAGACCCAGTACTTC. Protein product: CASSATGRETQYF. The rearrangement links TRBV7-9 to TRBJ2-5; perhaps D is TRBD1 or TRBD2 (6 bases each). This CDR3 is built from 13 residues. The germline V and J ends were trimmed by 5 bases and 5 bases, with 12 bases remaining between them. Germline V gives CDR1 SEHNR, CDR2 FQNEAQ (reference sequence).

V is TRBV28 and J is TRBJ2-4, with no clear D. This CDR3 is 17 amino acids long. V was shortened by 2 bases and J by 0 bases, with 14 bases between the two germline ends. CDR1 and CDR2 from the germline V gene are MDHEN and SYDVKM. The CDR3 DNA follows: TGTGCCAGCAGTTTAAAGCGTAGCTACATAGCCAAAAACATTCAGTACTTC. Its translation is CASSLKRSYIAKNIQYF.

The chain is built from TRBV6-1 and TRBJ1-1, with a tentative D call TRBD1 (6 bases). The length of the CDR3 is 15 residues. From germline, CDR1 is MNHNS and CDR2 SASEGT. V was cut by 6 bases and J by 2 bases, with 16 bases left in between. The DNA of the CDR3 is TGTGCCAGCAGGAGGGGGGTGGGGATTAACACTGAAGCTTTCTTT. It codes for CASRRGVGINTEAFF.

The chain combines TRBV29-1 with TRBJ2-3, with a weak D call TRBD1 (5 bases). V was shortened by 7 bases and J by 6 bases, with 20 bases between the two germline ends. The CDR3 covers 14 residues. CDR1 is SQVTM and CDR2 is ANQGSEA in the germline V gene. The CDR3 nucleotides are TGCAGCGGCGGACACCACTCATCCTCGGATACGCAGTATTTT. Translating it yields CSGGHHSSSDTQYF.

V usage is TRBV7-9 and J usage is TRBJ1-1, with a weak D call TRBD1 (6 bases). Germline assignment: CDR1 SEHNR and CDR2 FQNEAQ (reference sequence). Trimming removed 1 base from V and 5 bases from J, with 14 bases in between. This CDR3 has 15 amino acids. The CDR3 nucleotides are TGTGCCAGCAGCTTAGGGGGAATTAGGGGGACTGAAGCTTTCTTT. It translates to CASSLGGIRGTEAFF.

The chain uses TRBV7-2 and TRBJ2-3; a possible D gene is TRBD1 (5 bases). The germline gives CDR1 SGHTA, CDR2 FQGNSA. The CDR3 spans 15 residues. V was pared by 5 bases and J by 2 bases, with 14 bases between. The CDR3 loop reads CASSARGHSTDTQYF. In DNA form, the CDR3 reads TGTGCCAGCAGCGCACGCGGACACTCCACAGATACGCAGTATTTT.

The chain recombines TRBV27 with TRBJ2-7, with 7 positions matching TRBD1. Germline lookup yields CDR1 MNHEY and CDR2 SMNVEV (reference sequence). CDR3 length: 13 residues. Trimming cost V 5 bases and J 2 bases; bases outside gene matches: 3. The CDR3 DNA follows: TGTGCCAGCAGTCTTACAGGGGCCTACGAGCAGTACTTC. This gives the protein CASSLTGAYEQYF.

This clone was detected a few times. The gene calls are TRBV19 and TRBJ1-1; D remains unclear. The germline V and J ends were trimmed by 3 bases and 0 bases, with 5 bases remaining between them. Germline lookup yields CDR1 LNHDA and CDR2 SQIVND (reference sequence). There are 13 residues in the CDR3. The CDR3 here is CASSIRLNTEAFF. As DNA, the CDR3 is TGTGCCAGTAGTATCAGATTGAACACTGAAGCTTTCTTT.

A few counts support this clone. The chain uses TRBV5-1 and TRBJ2-5; the D is unclear. The length of the CDR3 is 11 residues. V lost 1 base and J 4 bases, leaving 2 bases between the germline ends. Germline V CDR1 and CDR2: SGHRS, YFSETQ. The CDR3 bases are TGCGCCAGCAGCTTGACAGAGACCCAGTACTTC. It translates to CASSLTETQYF.

The genes are TRBV19 and TRBJ1-5, with 8 bases matching TRBD1. Per germline, CDR1 LNHDA and CDR2 SQIVND (reference sequence). The CDR3 totals 15 residues. V was clipped by 2 bases and J by 4 bases; unmatched bases: 4. CDR3 coding DNA: TGTGCCAGTAGTATACAGGGGGCGGATAATCAGCCCCAGCATTTT. Its protein product is CASSIQGADNQPQHF.

Regarding this clone: Compared with germline, one end of the junction differs, possibly owing to a read error. The chain joins TRBV28 to TRBJ2-7, with 9 bases identical to TRBD1. The CDR3 spans 13 residues. The germline V gene has CDR1 MDHEN and CDR2 SYDVKM. This CDR3 reads CASSSVGADRGVF. In DNA form, the CDR3 reads TGTGCCAGCAGTTCGGTCGGAGCGGACAGGGGAGTCTTC.

This clone was counted between two and nine times. This chain uses TRBV6-4 with TRBJ1-1, with a tentative D call TRBD1 (5 bases). CDR1 is MRHNA and CDR2 is SNTAGT in the germline V gene. With 6 bases removed from V and 4 bases from J, the gap between germline ends came to 15 bases. There are 14 residues in the CDR3. The CDR3 DNA follows: TGTGCCAGCAGAGTCCGGGACGGACCCACTGAAGCTTTCTTT. Amino acids: CASRVRDGPTEAFF.